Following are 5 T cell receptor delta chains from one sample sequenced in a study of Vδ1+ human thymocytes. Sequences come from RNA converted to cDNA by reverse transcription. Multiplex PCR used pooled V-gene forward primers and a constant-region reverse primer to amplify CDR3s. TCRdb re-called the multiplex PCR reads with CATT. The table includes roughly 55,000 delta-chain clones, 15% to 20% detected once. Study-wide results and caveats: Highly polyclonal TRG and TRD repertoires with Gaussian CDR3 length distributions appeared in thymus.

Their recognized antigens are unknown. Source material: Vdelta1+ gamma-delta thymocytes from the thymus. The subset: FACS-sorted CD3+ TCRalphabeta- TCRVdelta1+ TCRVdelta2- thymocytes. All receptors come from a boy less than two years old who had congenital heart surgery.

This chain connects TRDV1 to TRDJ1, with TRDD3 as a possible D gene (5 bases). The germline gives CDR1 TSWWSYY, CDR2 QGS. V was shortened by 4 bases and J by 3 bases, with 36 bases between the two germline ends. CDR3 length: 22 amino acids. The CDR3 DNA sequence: TGTGCTCTTGGGGCCAAAAAACCAACCCCGGATTGTCGGGGACGAGGTGCCGATAAACTCATCTTT. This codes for CALGAKKPTPDCRGRGADKLIF.

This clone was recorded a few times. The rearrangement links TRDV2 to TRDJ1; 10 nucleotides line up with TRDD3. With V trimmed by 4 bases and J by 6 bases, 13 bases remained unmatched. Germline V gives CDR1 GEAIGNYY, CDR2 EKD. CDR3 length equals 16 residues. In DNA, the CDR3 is TGTGCCTGTGAGGGGAGACTGGGGGATGGAGTCAATAAACTCATCTTT. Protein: CACEGRLGDGVNKLIF.

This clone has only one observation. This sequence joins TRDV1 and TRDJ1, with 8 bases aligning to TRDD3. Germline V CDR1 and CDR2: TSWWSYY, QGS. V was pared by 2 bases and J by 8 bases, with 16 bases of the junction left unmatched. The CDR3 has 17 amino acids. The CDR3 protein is CALGENFGNRGDTKLIF. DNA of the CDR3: TGTGCTCTTGGGGAAAATTTTGGCAACCGTGGGGATACAAAACTCATCTTT.

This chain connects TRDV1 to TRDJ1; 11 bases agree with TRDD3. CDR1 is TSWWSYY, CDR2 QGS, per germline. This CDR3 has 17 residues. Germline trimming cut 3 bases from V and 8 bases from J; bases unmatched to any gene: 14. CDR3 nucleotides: TGTGCTCTTGGGGACACTAGTAGGATCTACTGGGGGATAAAACTCATCTTT. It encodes CALGDTSRIYWGIKLIF.

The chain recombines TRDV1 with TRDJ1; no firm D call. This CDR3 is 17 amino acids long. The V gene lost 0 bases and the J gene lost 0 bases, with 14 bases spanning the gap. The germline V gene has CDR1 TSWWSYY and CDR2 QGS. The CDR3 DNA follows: TGTGCTCTTGGGGAACTCCCATTGTGGGCGTACACCGATAAACTCATCTTT. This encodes CALGELPLWAYTDKLIF.